This T cell receptor beta chain was obtained from a study of T-cell reconstitution after alpha-beta-depleted transplantation in children. Study-level findings and limits: Reportedly, roughly two months post-transplant, alpha-beta T cells arose from several hundred expanded graft clones. Surviving recipient cells, namely T cells and thymic progenitors, were the source of high day-60 TCRbeta diversity in some patients. One year after transplant, T-cell counts and diversity came mostly from newly produced T cells.

V was pared by 2 bases and J by 0 bases, with 7 bases between. This CDR3 region has 14 residues. Germline loops: CDR1 MNHEY, CDR2 SVGEGT. A few counts support this clonotype. Its target is not known. Unique molecular identifiers were incorporated during preparation of the TCRbeta library. One entry per CDR3 protein, called by TCRdb with MiXCR from the PCR reads. Among about 110,000 distinct CDR3 sequences, 5% to 7% were seen once, and the ten largest hold 20% to 25%. J is TRBJ1-1 and V is TRBV6-2 or TRBV6-3; D gene unclear. The TCR was taken from a male patient aged 2 to 9 who had a stem cell transplant for acute lymphoblastic leukemia, so the T cells may come from the graft donor. The specimen comprised PBMCs, mostly from graft donor cells, sampled 360 days after TCRalphabeta/CD19-depleted stem cell transplant. The chain's CDR3 is CASSYRPLNTEAFF. The CDR3 DNA follows: TGTGCCAGCAGTTACAGGCCGTTGAACACTGAAGCTTTCTTT.